The T cell receptor (beta chain) under discussion was sequenced for a study of control samples from healthy donors and cancer patients. TCRdb's table, derived via immunoSEQ multiplex PCR, lists solely in-frame clones and lacks some. The sample has 100,000 to 150,000 clones, about 92% seen once; the top ten hold under 0.7%. V dropped 3 bases and J dropped 2 bases, with 6 bases sitting between them. CDR3 length: 13 amino acids. CDR1 is SGHTA and CDR2 is FQGNSA in the germline V gene. The chain combines TRBV7-2 with TRBJ2-3; D not resolved. The source of this sequence is a man older than 75 with head and neck cancer. Sequencing used PBMCs. The CDR3 DNA is TGTGCCAGCAGCTTCCCAAACACAGATACGCAGTATTTT. As protein: CASSFPNTDTQYF.